This T cell receptor beta chain was identified in a study of T-cell reconstitution after alpha-beta-depleted transplantation in children. CDR3 length: 15 residues. The germline CDR1 and CDR2 sequences are PRHDT and FYEKMQ (reference sequence). The V gene lost 5 bases and the J gene lost 5 bases, with 18 bases spanning the gap. Unique molecular identifiers tagged the TCRbeta library. TCRdb reanalysed the PCR reads using MiXCR and keeps one entry per CDR3 protein. The data show hundreds of thousands of distinct CDR3 sequences, around 17% seen once. This clonotype was seen more than once but under ten times.

The starting material was PBMCs from the stem cell graft donor, obtained from the stem cell graft. The rearrangement uses TRBV13 and TRBJ2-5; unclear D gene. The receptor was derived from a human donor who donated a stem cell graft to a child with acute myeloid leukemia. Here the CDR3 reads CASSSKLTPGETQYF. The DNA of the CDR3 is TGTGCCAGCAGCAGTAAACTGACCCCTGGGGAGACCCAGTACTTC.